This T cell receptor beta chain was recovered during a study of cytomegalovirus exposure and HLA in healthy donors. Comment on this clone: Its antigen remains unknown.

The study, taken as a whole, reports: Specificity for CMV antigens was confirmed in vitro for a few of the CMV-associated chains. TCR clusters originating in the first cohort tended to co-occur in the approximately 130 validation repertoires, according to a later analysis.

Separate from the approximately 670-subject first cohort was the approximately 130-subject validation cohort, to which the donors belonged. Sequencing was performed with immunoSEQ multiplex PCR; in TCRdb, only in-frame clones are kept and a portion is missing. The repertoire holds more than 90,000 clones, with more than 85% as singletons. CDR3 length equals 17 residues. Germline loops: CDR1 SGHRS, CDR2 YFSETQ. V gave up 0 bases and J gave up 1 base, with 17 bases separating them. The chain has TRBV5-1 and TRBJ2-7, with TRBD2 as a possible D gene (7 bases). This receptor was taken from a man in his late teens or twenties in good health and CMV-seropositive. Sample: PBMCs. CDR3 sequence (DNA): TGCGCCAGCAGCTTGGGGCGCGGGGGCCAACTGTCCTACGAGCAGTACTTC. Its translation: CASSLGRGGQLSYEQYF. The full variable domain, its missing parts supplied by reference TRBV5-1 and TRBJ2-7, is KAGVTQTPRYLIKTRGQQVTLSCSPISGHRSVSWYQQTPGQGLQFLFEYFSETQRNKGNFPGRFSGRQFSNSRSEMNVSTLELGDSALYLCASSLGRGGQLSYEQYFGPGTRLTVT.